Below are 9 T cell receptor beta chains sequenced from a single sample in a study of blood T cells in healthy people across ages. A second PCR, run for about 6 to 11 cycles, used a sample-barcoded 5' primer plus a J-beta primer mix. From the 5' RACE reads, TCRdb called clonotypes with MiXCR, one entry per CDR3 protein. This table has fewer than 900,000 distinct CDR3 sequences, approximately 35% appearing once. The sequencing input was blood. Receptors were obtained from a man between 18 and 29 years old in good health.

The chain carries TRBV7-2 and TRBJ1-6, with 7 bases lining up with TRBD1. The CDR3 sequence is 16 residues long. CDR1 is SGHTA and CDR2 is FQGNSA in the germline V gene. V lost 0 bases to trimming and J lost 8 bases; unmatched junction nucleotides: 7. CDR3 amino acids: CASSLATGRIDSPLHF. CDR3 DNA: TGTGCCAGCAGCTTAGCGACAGGGCGAATCGATTCACCCCTCCACTTT.

CDR3 DNA: TGTGCCAGCAGTAGTTACGCCGGGGGCACAGATACGCAGTATTTT. Translating gives CASSSYAGGTDTQYF. The chain has TRBV6-4 and TRBJ2-3; D may be TRBD2 (5 bases). CDR3 size: 15 residues. Germline values: CDR1 MRHNA, CDR2 SNTAGT. Trimming cost V 5 bases and J 1 base, with 13 bases left between them.

Here the CDR3 DNA reads TGTGCCAGCAGCGTAGGGACTAGCCCTTACAATGAGCAGTTCTTC. Encoded protein: CASSVGTSPYNEQFF. This sequence joins TRBV9 and TRBJ2-1, with TRBD2 identical over 8 bases. The CDR3 is 15 amino acids. Germline assignment: CDR1 SGDLS and CDR2 YYNGEE. The junction had 3 bases not matched to a gene; V was cut back by 0 bases and J by 4 bases.

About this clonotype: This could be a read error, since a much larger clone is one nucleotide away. CDR3 nucleotide sequence: TGCAGTGCTTACAGACAGGGAGGTGGCTACACCTTC. This gives the protein CSAYRQGGGYTF. This chain connects TRBV20-1 to TRBJ1-2, with 7 bases lining up with TRBD1. Germline CDR1 is DFQATT and CDR2 is SNEGSKA (reference sequence). After removal of 5 bases from V and 7 bases from J, the junction contained 7 bases not matched to a gene. The length of the CDR3 is 12 residues.

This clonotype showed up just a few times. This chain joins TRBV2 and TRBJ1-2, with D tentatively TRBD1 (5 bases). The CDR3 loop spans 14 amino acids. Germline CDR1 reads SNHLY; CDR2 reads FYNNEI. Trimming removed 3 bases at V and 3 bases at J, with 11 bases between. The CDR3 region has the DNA TGTGCCAGCAGTGAGGCAGGGTTGGACTATGGCTACACCTTC. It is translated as CASSEAGLDYGYTF.

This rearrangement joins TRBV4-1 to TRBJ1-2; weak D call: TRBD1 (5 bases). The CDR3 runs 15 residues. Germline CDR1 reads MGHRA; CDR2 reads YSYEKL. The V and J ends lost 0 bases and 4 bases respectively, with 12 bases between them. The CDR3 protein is CASSQDGGGSYGYTF. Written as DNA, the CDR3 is TGCGCCAGCAGCCAAGATGGGGGAGGTAGCTATGGCTACACCTTC.

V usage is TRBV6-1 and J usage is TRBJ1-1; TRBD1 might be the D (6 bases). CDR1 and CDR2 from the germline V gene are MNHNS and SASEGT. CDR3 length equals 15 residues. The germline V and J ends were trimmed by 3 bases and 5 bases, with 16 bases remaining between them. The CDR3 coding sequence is TGTGCCAGCAGTGAGGGGGAGGGGGGTTTTACTGAAGCTTTCTTT. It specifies CASSEGEGGFTEAFF.

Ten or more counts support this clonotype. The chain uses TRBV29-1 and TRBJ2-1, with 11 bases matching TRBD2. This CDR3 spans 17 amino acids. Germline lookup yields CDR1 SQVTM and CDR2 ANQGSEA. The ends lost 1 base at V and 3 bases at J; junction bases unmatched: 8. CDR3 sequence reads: CSVEGVTSGGLYNEQFF. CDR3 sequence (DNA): TGCAGCGTTGAAGGGGTAACTAGCGGGGGCCTCTACAATGAGCAGTTCTTC.

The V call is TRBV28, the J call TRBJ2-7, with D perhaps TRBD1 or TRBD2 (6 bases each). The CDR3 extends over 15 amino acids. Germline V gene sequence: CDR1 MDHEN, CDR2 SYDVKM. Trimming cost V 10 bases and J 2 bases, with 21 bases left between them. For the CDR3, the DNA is TGTGCCACCTCCCGGGACCTCGGGGGCACCTACGAGCAGTACTTC. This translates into CATSRDLGGTYEQYF.